This TCR beta chain was retrieved from a study of blood T cell repertoires in COVID-19 (dated by TCRdb to 2018 to 2021). Concerning the study at large: Collaborator samples came from the United States, Italy and Spain and covered acute and convalescent phases of COVID-19. The prospective study material was composed of cDNA or gDNA derived from T cells, B-cell-depleted T cells, or PBMCs. The dataset comprised deeply sampled blood TCRbeta repertoires from subjects exposed to, actively infected with, or recovered from COVID-19. The repertoires were made available in a free public database intended to serve as a resource for research on the immune response to SARS-CoV-2. Samples came from the ongoing ImmuneRACE study (first 160 participants) plus 1,254 subjects from 6 global collaborators. Sample metadata almost always included a de-identified subject ID, COVID-19 status, age in years and sex. HLA class I and class II types, where available, came from metadata supplied by the sample provider rather than from assay-based typing.

TCRbeta CDR3 regions were amplified from genomic DNA by means of the immunoSEQ Assay, a bias-controlled multiplex PCR. In the source study's methods: Nucleated cell counts per sample were estimated from amplification of reference gene primers within the assay. To quantify the absolute abundance of each unique TCRbeta CDR3 rearrangement, sequence reads were collapsed and filtered. Productive Simpson clonality was computed per sample as the square root of Simpson's diversity index over productive rearrangements. The table comes from immuneACCESS by way of TCRdb, which keeps in-frame sequences with V and J called. Part of the clones is missing from these tables; in studies checked, under half for an unresolved V gene and the rest for unknown reasons. V and J calls and clone size come straight from that table; D and trimming were deduced from the DNA. The sample profile shows roughly 180,000 clones; 65% to 90% of them were found once. The biggest ten clones account for about 8.2% of the sample.

The paper's findings and limits, for the study overall: The quantity of clinical and demographic metadata differed by source and by participant and was supplied without curation.

Points on this clone: Its antigen is currently not known. The input lacks base qualities; no much larger clone sits a single base away.

Each collaborating institution followed its own protocols to collect whole blood in K2EDTA tubes. For TCRbeta analysis, collaborators shipped samples in one of three forms: frozen whole blood, isolated PBMCs, or DNA extracted from either of those sample types. The junction shows trimming of 3 bases on V and 1 base on J, plus 9 bases between the germline ends. CDR1 and CDR2 (LNHNV, YYDKDF) derive from the germline V gene (reference sequence). Spanning cysteine to phenylalanine, the CDR3 consists of 14 amino acids. Left in the record is the CDR3 DNA by itself, 42 bases read in frame from the first base.

Sequences were obtained from peripheral blood. The TCR sequence derives from a man in his 60s with acute or convalescent COVID-19. The chain is assembled from TRBV15 and TRBJ2-5; TRBD1 is possibly the D segment (6 matching bases). The CDR3: CATSRGHLQETQYF. The DNA sequence follows: TGTGCCACCAGCAGGGGACACCTCCAAGAGACCCAGTACTTC.